This T cell receptor (beta chain) was captured in a study of response to subunit inactivated influenza vaccine. This clonotype has just a few counts. Its antigen is currently unknown. Points from the study as a whole: Authors proposed each seasonal influenza vaccination draws in few new T cells.

TCRdb called the RT-PCR reads again in MiXCR, with one record for every CDR3 protein. Of fewer than 600,000 distinct CDR3 sequences in the sample, approximately 6.9% were seen once. V lost 4 bases and J lost 9; bases outside the gene matches: 8. This CDR3 comprises 14 residues. The germline CDR1 and CDR2 sequences are ENHRY and SYGVKD. The specimen comprised PBMCs from blood, sampled around 25 months after vaccination. This sequence was found in a man aged 50-75 years who received an inactivated influenza vaccine. V is TRBV10-3 and J is TRBJ2-1; the match to TRBD1 covers 8 bases. The DNA for the CDR3 is TGTGCCATCAGTGCAGGGGGCAGGGTGGGTGAGCAGTTCTTC. Its translation: CAISAGGRVGEQFF.